This T cell receptor (beta chain) was documented in a study of blood T cell repertoires in COVID-19. Study-wide context: Samples of COVID-19 (acute and convalescent) were obtained from the United States, Italy and Spain. PBMCs, B-cell-depleted T cells, or T cells provided the cDNA or gDNA that made up the material.

Original data processing: Amplification from reference gene primers served as the basis for estimated nucleated cell counts. Assay used: immunoSEQ multiplex PCR; TCRdb lists only in-frame clones, some missing. The V and J calls and clone size are taken from that table; D and trimming were inferred from the DNA. The data contain approximately 240,000 clones, over 80% of them singletons. Trimming cost V 5 bases and J 1 base; bases outside gene matches: 8. Germline assignment: CDR1 LNHDA and CDR2 SQIVND (reference sequence). This CDR3 has 18 residues. This TCR was recovered from a human donor in a cohort sampled during active COVID-19. The chain has TRBV19 and TRBJ2-2; 12 bases map to TRBD2. Sequencing was performed on peripheral blood. CDR3 nucleotide sequence: TGTGCCAGTAGTTCAAAGTGGACTAGCGGGAAGAACACCGGGGAGCTGTTTTTT. This encodes CASSSKWTSGKNTGELFF. The whole variable domain, remainder taken from reference TRBV19 and TRBJ2-2, is DGGITQSPKYLFRKEGQNVTLSCEQNLNHDAMYWYRQDPGQGLRLIYYSQIVNDFQKGDIAEGYSVSREKKESFPLTVTSAQKNPTAFYLCASSSKWTSGKNTGELFFGEGSRLTVL.